This is a list of T cell receptor beta chains from one sample in a study of low-dose radiotherapy and immunotherapy resistance in tumors. In TCRdb, the reads were re-called with MiXCR into one record per CDR3 protein. The sample holds around 80,000 distinct CDR3 sequences; about 19% are singletons and the top ten take 5.5% to 6%. Specimen: PBMCs, collected before treatment. The receptors derive from a male donor with prostate cancer. CDR3s leave out the opening cysteine and the closing phenylalanine or tryptophan. The order of the fields is CDR3 length, J gene, V gene, CDR3 protein.

18	TRBJ2-1	TRBV4-2	ASSKRTSGGGRNSYNEQF
16	TRBJ2-1	TRBV12-3/TRBV12-4	ASSFIITAGVNKDEQF
15	TRBJ2-1	TRBV5-1	ASSKEGLAGLYNEQF
14	TRBJ1-4	TRBV6-6	ASSHGQGATNEKLF
15	TRBJ2-1	TRBV3-1	ASSQDIGRASYNEQF
14	TRBJ1-1	TRBV3-1	ASSQGGVISNTEAF
12	TRBJ2-1	TRBV19	ASNSGLAGYEQF
11	TRBJ2-7	TRBV18	ASSQDGSYEQY
13	TRBJ1-6	TRBV27	ASSSDAGSNSPLH
10	TRBJ1-4	TRBV20-1	SASQANEKLF
12	TRBJ2-7	TRBV30	AWRRTQLSYEQY
12	TRBJ1-1	TRBV5-1	ASSVDPRKTEAF
16	TRBJ2-1	TRBV24-1	ATSDPTAAGGEYNEQF
13	TRBJ2-7	TRBV28	ASTLSGRAGNEQY
12	TRBJ1-5	TRBV28	ASSTGGRSQPQH
13	TRBJ1-1	TRBV5-5	ATTPSRGGNTEAF
10	TRBJ2-7	TRBV20-1	SASPSLYEQY
14	TRBJ2-3	TRBV10-3	AISESGLSATDTQY
13	TRBJ2-1	TRBV6-2/TRBV6-3	ASSAGTSGGNEQF
9	TRBJ2-7	TRBV28	ASSRPQEQY
14	TRBJ1-1	TRBV18	ASSPNQGKANTEAF
14	TRBJ2-2	TRBV6-2/TRBV6-3	ASSSTSGSTTGELF
14	TRBJ2-1	TRBV27	ASSLRLAGGYNEQF
11	TRBJ2-7	TRBV6-8	ASSYSSRGEQY
14	TRBJ2-3	TRBV29-1	SMTALAGGPVDTQY
12	TRBJ2-1	TRBV6-2/TRBV6-3	ASSSKRGYNEQF
13	TRBJ2-1	TRBV28	ASSSAGGAYNEQF
15	TRBJ1-6	TRBV5-1	ASSLAPGGEGNSPLH
14	TRBJ2-7	TRBV7-2	ASSLSRSRYSYEQY